This T cell receptor (beta chain) is drawn from a study of vaccination effects on CD4 cells after COVID-19. Study outcomes and limitations: Late post-vaccination samples showed marked contraction of infection- and vaccine-induced clones. The vaccine-induced clones of healthy vaccinees included only 1 of 255 that cross-reacted with common cold coronaviruses. Small numbers of convalescent patients limited the study. It also lacked early post-infection timepoints.

On this clone itself: Its antigen is as yet unknown.

This CDR3 has 14 residues. Germline CDR1 is LGHDT and CDR2 is YNNKEL (reference sequence). V lost 6 bases and J 0 bases, leaving 12 bases between the germline ends. Peptide-pool stimulation followed by sequencing identified expanded antigen-specific CD4+ clonotypes in the ViraFEST assay. The authors isolated CD4+ T cells after around 11 days of culture. Recipients of the vaccine had no prior SARS-CoV-2 infection and negative nucleocapsid antibodies. Wells each received 2 million to 2.5 million PBMC, cultured with roughly 9.4 IU/ml IL-2 and about 10 ug/ml peptides. The repertoire was sequenced with immunoSEQ multiplex PCR; TCRdb's copy has only in-frame clones and lacks some. The sample has about 71,000 clones, approximately 72% seen once.

The origin of this receptor is a human donor who received a COVID-19 vaccine. The chain employs TRBV3-1 (or the pseudogene TRBV3-2) and TRBJ2-7, with D uncertain. The material was CD4+ T cells from PBMCs cultured with HCoV-OC43 spike peptides, obtained before COVID-19 vaccination. Documented subset: HCoV-OC43 spike overlapping peptide pool stimulation. CDR3 nucleotide sequence: TGTGCCAGCAGGCCCCGACTGGACTCCTACGAGCAGTACGTC. It specifies CASRPRLDSYEQYV.